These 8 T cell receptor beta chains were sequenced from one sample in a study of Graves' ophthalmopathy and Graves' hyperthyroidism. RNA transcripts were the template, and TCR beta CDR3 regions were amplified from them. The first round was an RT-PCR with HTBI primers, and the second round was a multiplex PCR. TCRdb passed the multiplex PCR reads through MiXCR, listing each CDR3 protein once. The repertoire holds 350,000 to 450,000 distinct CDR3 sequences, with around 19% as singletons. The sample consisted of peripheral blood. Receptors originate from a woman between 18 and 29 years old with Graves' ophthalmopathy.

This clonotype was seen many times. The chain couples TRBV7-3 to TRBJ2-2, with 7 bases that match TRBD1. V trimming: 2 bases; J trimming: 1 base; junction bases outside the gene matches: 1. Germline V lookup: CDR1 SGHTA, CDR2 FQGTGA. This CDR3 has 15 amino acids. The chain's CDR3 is CASSLQGENTGELFF. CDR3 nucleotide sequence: TGTGCCAGCAGCTTACAGGGGGAGAACACCGGGGAGCTGTTTTTT.

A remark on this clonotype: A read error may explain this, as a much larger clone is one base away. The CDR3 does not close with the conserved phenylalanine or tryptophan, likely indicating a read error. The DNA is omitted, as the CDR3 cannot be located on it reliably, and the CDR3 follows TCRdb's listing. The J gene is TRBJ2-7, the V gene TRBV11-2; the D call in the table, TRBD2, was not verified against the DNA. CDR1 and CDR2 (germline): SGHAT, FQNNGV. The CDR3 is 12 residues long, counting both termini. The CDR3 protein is CASSLEALPPSL.

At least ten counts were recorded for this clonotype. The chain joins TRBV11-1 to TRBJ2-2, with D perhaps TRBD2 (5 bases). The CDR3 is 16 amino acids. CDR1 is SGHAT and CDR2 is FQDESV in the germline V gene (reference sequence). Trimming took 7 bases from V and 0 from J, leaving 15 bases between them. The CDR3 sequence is CASNPGNTTNTGELFF. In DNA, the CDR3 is TGTGCCAGCAACCCGGGAAACACCACGAACACCGGGGAGCTGTTTTTT.

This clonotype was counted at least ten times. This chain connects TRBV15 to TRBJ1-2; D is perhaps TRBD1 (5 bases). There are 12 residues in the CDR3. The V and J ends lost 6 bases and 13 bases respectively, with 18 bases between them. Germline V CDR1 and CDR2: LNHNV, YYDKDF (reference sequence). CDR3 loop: CATSWDQQSCTF. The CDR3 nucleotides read TGTGCCACCAGTTGGGACCAACAGTCGTGCACCTTC.

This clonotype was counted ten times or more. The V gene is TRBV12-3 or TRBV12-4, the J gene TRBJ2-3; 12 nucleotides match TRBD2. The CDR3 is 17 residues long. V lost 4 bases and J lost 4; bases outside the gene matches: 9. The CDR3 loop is CASSSLRLAGVADTQYF. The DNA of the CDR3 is TGTGCCAGCAGTTCTCTTCGACTAGCGGGAGTAGCAGATACGCAGTATTTT.

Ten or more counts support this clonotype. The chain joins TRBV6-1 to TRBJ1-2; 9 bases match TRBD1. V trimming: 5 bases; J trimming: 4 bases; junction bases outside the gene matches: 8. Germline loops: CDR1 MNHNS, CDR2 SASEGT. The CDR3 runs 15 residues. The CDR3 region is CASSLLQGASYGYTF. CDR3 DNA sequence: TGTGCCAGCAGTCTCTTACAGGGGGCCTCCTATGGCTACACCTTC.

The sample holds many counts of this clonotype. CDR3 amino acids: CAWSPGPPLGYEQYF. Written as DNA, the CDR3 is TGTGCCTGGAGTCCGGGACCCCCCCTGGGTTACGAGCAGTACTTC. V is TRBV30 and J is TRBJ2-7; the D gene could be TRBD1 or TRBD2 (5 bases each). The V end was cut by 2 bases, the J end by 4 bases, with 18 bases between. The germline gives CDR1 GTSNPN, CDR2 SVGIG (reference sequence). The CDR3 sequence is 15 residues long.

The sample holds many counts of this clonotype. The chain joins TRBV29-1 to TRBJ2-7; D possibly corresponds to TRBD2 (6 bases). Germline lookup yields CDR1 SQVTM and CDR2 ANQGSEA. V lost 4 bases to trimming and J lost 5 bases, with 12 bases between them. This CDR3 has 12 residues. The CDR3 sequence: CSVVGEADEQYF. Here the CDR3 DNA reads TGCAGCGTTGTTGGGGAGGCGGACGAGCAGTACTTC.